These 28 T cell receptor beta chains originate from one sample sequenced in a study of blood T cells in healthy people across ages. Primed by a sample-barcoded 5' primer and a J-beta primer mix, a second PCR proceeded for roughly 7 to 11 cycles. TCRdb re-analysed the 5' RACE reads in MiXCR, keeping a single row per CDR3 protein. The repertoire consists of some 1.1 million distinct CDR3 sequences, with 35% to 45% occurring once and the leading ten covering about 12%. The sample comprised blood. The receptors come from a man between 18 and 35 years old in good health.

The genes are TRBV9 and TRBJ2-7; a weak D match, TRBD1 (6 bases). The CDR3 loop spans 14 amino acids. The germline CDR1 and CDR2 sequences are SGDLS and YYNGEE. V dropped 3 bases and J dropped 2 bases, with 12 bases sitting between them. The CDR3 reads CASSDSGTPYEQYF. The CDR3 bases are TGTGCCAGCAGCGACTCCGGGACACCCTACGAGCAGTACTTC. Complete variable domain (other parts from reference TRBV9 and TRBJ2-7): DSGVTQTPKHLITATGQRVTLRCSPRSGDLSVYWYQQSLDQGLQFLIQYYNGEERAKGNILERFSAQQFPDLHSELNLSSLELGDSALYFCASSDSGTPYEQYFGPGTRLTVT.

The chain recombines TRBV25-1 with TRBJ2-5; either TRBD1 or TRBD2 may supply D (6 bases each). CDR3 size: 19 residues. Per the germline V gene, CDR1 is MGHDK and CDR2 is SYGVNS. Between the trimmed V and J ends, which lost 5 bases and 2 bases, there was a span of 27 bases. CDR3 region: CASSPRTGLTGANQETQYF. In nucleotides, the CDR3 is TGTGCCAGCAGTCCCCGGACGGGGCTCACGGGGGCTAATCAAGAGACCCAGTACTTC.

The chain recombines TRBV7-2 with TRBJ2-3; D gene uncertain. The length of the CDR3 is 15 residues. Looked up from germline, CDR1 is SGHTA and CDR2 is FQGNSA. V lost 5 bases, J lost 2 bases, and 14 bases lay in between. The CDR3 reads CASSPAGLSTDTQYF. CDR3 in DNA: TGTGCCAGCAGCCCAGCCGGGCTGTCCACAGATACGCAGTATTTT.

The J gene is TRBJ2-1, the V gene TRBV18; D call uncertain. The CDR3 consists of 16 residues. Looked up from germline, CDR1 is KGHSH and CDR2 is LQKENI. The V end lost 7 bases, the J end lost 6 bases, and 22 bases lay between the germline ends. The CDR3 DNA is TGTGCCAGCTATCCCGATCGGGTCGGGTTGTTCAATGAGCAGTTCTTC. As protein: CASYPDRVGLFNEQFF.

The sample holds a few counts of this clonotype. CDR3 protein: CASSLQWTADYEQYF. The CDR3, as DNA: TGTGCCAGCAGCCTCCAGTGGACAGCTGACTACGAGCAGTACTTC. This sequence joins TRBV11-1 and TRBJ2-7, with D maybe TRBD1 (6 bases). V lost 5 bases to trimming and J lost 3 bases, with 17 bases between them. Looked up from germline, CDR1 is SGHAT and CDR2 is FQDESV (reference sequence). CDR3 length: 15 amino acids.

The CDR3 region has the DNA TGTGCCAGCAGTTACTCGCTCCCGACAAGGCTATCGAACACCGGGGAGCTGTTTTTT. It yields the protein CASSYSLPTRLSNTGELFF. The V and J genes are TRBV6-5 and TRBJ2-2; no clear D. V was trimmed by 0 bases and J by 0 bases, leaving 17 bases between them. The CDR3 sequence is 19 residues long. Germline V gene sequence: CDR1 MNHEY, CDR2 SVGAGI.

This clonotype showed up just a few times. In DNA, the CDR3 is TGTGCCAGCAGTTTCATGGGCAGCCAAGAGACCCAGTACTTC. Translation gives CASSFMGSQETQYF. The chain combines TRBV27 with TRBJ2-5, with D unresolved. V dropped 3 bases and J dropped 1 base, with 9 bases sitting between them. Germline V lookup: CDR1 MNHEY, CDR2 SMNVEV (reference sequence). The CDR3 covers 14 residues.

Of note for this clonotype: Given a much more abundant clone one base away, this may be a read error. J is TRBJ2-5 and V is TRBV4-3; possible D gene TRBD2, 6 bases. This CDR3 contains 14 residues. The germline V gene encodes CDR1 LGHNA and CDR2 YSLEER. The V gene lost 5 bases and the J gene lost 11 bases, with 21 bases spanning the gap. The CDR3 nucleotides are TGCGCCAGCAGCGGGGCGGGGCGGTACAATGAGCAGTACTTC. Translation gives CASSGAGRYNEQYF.

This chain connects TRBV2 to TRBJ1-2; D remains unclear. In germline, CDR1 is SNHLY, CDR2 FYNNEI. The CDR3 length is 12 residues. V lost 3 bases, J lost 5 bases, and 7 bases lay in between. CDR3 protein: CASSDPAYGYTF. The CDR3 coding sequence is TGTGCCAGCAGTGACCCAGCGTATGGCTACACCTTC.

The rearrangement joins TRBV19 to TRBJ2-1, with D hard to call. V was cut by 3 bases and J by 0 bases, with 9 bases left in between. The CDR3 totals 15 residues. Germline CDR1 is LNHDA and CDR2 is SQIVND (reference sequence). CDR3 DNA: TGTGCCAGTAGTATCCTCGGGCACTCCTACAATGAGCAGTTCTTC. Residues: CASSILGHSYNEQFF. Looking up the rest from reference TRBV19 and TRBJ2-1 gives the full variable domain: DGGITQSPKYLFRKEGQNVTLSCEQNLNHDAMYWYRQDPGQGLRLIYYSQIVNDFQKGDIAEGYSVSREKKESFPLTVTSAQKNPTAFYLCASSILGHSYNEQFFGPGTRLTVL.

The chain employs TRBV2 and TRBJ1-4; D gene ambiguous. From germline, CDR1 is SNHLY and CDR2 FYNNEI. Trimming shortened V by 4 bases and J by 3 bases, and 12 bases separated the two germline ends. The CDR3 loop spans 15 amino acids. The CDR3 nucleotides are TGTGCCAGCAGTGTTATGGGCCCGTCTAATGAAAAACTGTTTTTT. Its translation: CASSVMGPSNEKLFF.

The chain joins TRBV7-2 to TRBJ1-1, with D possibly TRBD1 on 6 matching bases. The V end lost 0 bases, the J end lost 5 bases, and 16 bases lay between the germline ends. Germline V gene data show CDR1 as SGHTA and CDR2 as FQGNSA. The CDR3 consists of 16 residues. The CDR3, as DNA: TGTGCCAGCAGCTTAGCAGGGGCAGGGGTTAGAACTGAAGCTTTCTTT. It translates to CASSLAGAGVRTEAFF. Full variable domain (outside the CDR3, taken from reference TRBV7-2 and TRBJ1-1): GAGVSQSPSNKVTEKGKDVELRCDPISGHTALYWYRQSLGQGLEFLIYFQGNSAPDKSGLPSDRFSAERTGGSVSTLTIQRTQQEDSAVYLCASSLAGAGVRTEAFFGQGTRLTVV.

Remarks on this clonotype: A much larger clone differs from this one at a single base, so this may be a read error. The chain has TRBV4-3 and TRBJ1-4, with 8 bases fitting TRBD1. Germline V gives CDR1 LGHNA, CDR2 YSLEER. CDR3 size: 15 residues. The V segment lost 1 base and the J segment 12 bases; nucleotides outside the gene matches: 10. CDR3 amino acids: CASSQGTGSDEELFF. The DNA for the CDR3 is TGCGCCAGCAGCCAAGGGACAGGGTCGGACGAAGAACTGTTTTTT.

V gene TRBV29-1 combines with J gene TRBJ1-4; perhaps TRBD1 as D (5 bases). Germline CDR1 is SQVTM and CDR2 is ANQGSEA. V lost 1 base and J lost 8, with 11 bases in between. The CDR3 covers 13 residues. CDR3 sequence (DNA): TGCAGCGTTGAAGTAGGGACGGACGAAAAACTGTTTTTT. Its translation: CSVEVGTDEKLFF.

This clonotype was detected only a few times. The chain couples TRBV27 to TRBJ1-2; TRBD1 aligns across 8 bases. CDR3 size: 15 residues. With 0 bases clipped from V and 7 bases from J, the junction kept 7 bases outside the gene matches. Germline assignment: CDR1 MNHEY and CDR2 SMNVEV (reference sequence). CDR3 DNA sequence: TGTGCCAGCAGTTTATCGGAACACAGGGGGGGTGGCTACACCTTC. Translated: CASSLSEHRGGGYTF.

The CDR3 DNA follows: TGTGCCAGCAAAAATCTCGGGGGCGGAGAAGATGGCTACACCTTC. Translating gives CASKNLGGGEDGYTF. The chain uses TRBV7-2 and TRBJ1-2; a possible D gene is TRBD1 (6 bases). The germline gives CDR1 SGHTA, CDR2 FQGNSA. V dropped 7 bases and J dropped 6 bases, with 21 bases sitting between them. This CDR3 has 15 residues.

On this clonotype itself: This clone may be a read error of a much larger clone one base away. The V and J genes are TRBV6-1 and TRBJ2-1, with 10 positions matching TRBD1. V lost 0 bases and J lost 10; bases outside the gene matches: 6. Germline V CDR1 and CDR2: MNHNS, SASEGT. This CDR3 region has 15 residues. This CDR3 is CASSEATGGSYEQFF. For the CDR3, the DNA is TGTGCCAGCAGTGAAGCGACAGGGGGCTCCTACGAGCAGTTCTTC.

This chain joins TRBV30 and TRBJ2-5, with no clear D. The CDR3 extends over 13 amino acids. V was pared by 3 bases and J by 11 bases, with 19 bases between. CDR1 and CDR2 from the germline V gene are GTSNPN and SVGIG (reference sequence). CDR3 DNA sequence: TGTGCCTGGAGGACAACCTTCGGCGATGAGCAGTACTTC. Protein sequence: CAWRTTFGDEQYF.

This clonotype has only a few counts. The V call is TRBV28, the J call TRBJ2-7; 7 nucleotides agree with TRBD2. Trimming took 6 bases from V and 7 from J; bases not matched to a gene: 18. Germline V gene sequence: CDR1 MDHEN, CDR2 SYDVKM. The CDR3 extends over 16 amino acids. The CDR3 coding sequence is TGTGCCAGCAGCCCCCCGCCGGGACTACCTATTCGTGAGCAGTACTTC. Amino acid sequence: CASSPPPGLPIREQYF.

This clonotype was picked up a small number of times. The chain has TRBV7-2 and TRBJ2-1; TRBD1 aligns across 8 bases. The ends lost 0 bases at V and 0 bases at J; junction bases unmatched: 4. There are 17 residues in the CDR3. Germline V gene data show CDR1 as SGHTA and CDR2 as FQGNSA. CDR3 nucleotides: TGTGCCAGCAGCTTAGCGCCCAGGGGGCCCTCCTACAATGAGCAGTTCTTC. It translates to CASSLAPRGPSYNEQFF.

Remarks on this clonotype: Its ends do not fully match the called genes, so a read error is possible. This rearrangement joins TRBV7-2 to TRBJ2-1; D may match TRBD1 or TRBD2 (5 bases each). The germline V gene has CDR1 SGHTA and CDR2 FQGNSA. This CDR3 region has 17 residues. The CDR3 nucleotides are TGTGCCGGCAGCTTAGGGTCGGGGCTCCCAGGGTTCAATGAGCAGTTCTTC. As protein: CAGSLGSGLPGFNEQFF.

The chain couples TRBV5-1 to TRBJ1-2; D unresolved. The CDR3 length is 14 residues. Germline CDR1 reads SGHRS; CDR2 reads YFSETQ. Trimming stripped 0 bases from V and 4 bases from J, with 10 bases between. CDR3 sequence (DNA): TGCGCCAGCAGCTTGGCCCCGGAGGGCTATGGCTACACCTTC. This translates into CASSLAPEGYGYTF.

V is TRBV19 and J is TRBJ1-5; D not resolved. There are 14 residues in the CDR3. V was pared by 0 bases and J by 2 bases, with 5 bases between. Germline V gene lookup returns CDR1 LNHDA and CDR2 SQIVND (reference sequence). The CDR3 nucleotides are TGTGCCAGTAGTATAGAAGGTGGCAATCAGCCCCAGCATTTT. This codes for CASSIEGGNQPQHF.

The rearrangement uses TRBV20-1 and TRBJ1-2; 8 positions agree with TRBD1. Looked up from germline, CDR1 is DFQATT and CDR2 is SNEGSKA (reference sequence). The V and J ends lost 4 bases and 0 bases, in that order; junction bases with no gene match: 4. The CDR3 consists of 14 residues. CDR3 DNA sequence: TGCAGTGCTAAGGGACAGGCTACTAACTATGGCTACACCTTC. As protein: CSAKGQATNYGYTF.

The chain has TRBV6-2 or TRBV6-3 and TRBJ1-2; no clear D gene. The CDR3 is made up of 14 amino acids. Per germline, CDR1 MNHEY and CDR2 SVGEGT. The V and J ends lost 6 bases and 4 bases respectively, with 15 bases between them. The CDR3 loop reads CASRSGGGTYGYTF. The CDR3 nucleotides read TGTGCCAGCAGAAGCGGTGGCGGTACCTATGGCTACACCTTC.

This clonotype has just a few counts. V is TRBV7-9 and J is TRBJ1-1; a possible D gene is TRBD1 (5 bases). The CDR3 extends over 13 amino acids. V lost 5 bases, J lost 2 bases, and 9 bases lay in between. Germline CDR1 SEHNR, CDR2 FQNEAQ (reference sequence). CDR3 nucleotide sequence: TGTGCCAGCAGCATACAGGTTAACACTGAAGCTTTCTTT. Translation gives CASSIQVNTEAFF.

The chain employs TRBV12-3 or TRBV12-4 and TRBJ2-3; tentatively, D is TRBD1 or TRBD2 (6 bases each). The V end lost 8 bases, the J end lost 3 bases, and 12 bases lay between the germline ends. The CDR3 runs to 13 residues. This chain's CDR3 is CASWGAGTDTQYF. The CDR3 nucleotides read TGTGCCAGCTGGGGGGCTGGGACAGATACGCAGTATTTT.

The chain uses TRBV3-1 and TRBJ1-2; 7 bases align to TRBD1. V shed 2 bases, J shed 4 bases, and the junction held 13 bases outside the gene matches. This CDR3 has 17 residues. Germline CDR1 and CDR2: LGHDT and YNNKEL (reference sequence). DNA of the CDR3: TGTGCCAGCAGCCAAAACCGTCGGCGGGACAGTATCTATGGCTACACCTTC. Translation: CASSQNRRRDSIYGYTF.